These T cell receptor beta chains were read from a single sample in a study of T cells in Graves' hyperthyroidism and ophthalmopathy. TCRdb reprocessed the multiplex PCR reads with MiXCR, giving one entry per CDR3 protein. Among approximately 630,000 distinct CDR3 sequences, about 17% were seen once, and the ten largest hold 3.8%. The sequenced sample was blood. These receptors originate from a woman aged 30 to 39 with Graves' hyperthyroidism. CDR3s include the opening cysteine and the closing phenylalanine or tryptophan. The order of the fields is clone size, J gene, CDR3 length, V gene, D gene, CDR3 protein, CDR3 DNA. D genes are given only for firm matches. Where a row states a size, it is once, few, many or the class of an expanded clone; other rows omit it.

clone_size: many
j_call: TRBJ2-7
cdr3_length: 12
v_call: TRBV10-2
d_call: .
cdr3_aa: CASSESDYEQYF
cdr3_nt: TGCGCCAGCAGTGAGTCCGATTACGAGCAGTACTTC

clone_size: many
j_call: TRBJ2-3
cdr3_length: 14
v_call: TRBV6-1
d_call: .
cdr3_aa: CASSYLRDTDTQYF
cdr3_nt: TGTGCCAGCAGTTATTTGCGGGACACAGATACGCAGTATTTT

clone_size: .
j_call: TRBJ2-2
cdr3_length: 14
v_call: TRBV9
d_call: .
cdr3_aa: CASSVELNTGELFF
cdr3_nt: TGTGCCAGCAGCGTAGAACTTAACACCGGGGAGCTGTTTTTT

clone_size: many
j_call: TRBJ2-3
cdr3_length: 14
v_call: TRBV7-9
d_call: .
cdr3_aa: CASSLEVKSDTQYF
cdr3_nt: TGTGCCAGCAGCTTAGAAGTGAAGAGCGATACGCAGTATTTT

clone_size: many
j_call: TRBJ1-1
cdr3_length: 13
v_call: TRBV2
d_call: .
cdr3_aa: CASVGPLNTEAFF
cdr3_nt: TGTGCCAGCGTCGGGCCCTTGAACACTGAAGCTTTCTTT

clone_size: many
j_call: TRBJ2-2
cdr3_length: 16
v_call: TRBV5-6
d_call: TRBD1
cdr3_aa: CASSHTDRLNTGELFF
cdr3_nt: TGTGCCAGCAGCCATACGGACAGGTTGAACACCGGGGAGCTGTTTTTT

clone_size: once
j_call: TRBJ1-2
cdr3_length: 15
v_call: TRBV7-9
d_call: TRBD1
cdr3_aa: CASGLAVRQGDGYTF
cdr3_nt: TGTGCCAGCGGCTTAGCCGTTCGACAGGGCGATGGCTACACCTTC

clone_size: .
j_call: TRBJ2-7
cdr3_length: 16
v_call: TRBV6-2/TRBV6-3
d_call: TRBD2
cdr3_aa: CASSYRDYQPYYEQYF
cdr3_nt: TGTGCCAGCAGTTACCGGGACTATCAGCCGTACTACGAGCAGTACTTC

clone_size: many
j_call: TRBJ2-5
cdr3_length: 17
v_call: TRBV7-9
d_call: TRBD2
cdr3_aa: CASSLFVGRTNQETQYF
cdr3_nt: TGTGCCAGCAGCTTATTTGTCGGGAGGACCAACCAAGAGACCCAGTACTTC

clone_size: many
j_call: TRBJ2-3
cdr3_length: 13
v_call: TRBV20-1
d_call: .
cdr3_aa: CSAGPYSTDTQYF
cdr3_nt: TGCAGTGCAGGGCCCTATAGCACAGATACGCAGTATTTT

clone_size: .
j_call: TRBJ2-3
cdr3_length: 16
v_call: TRBV5-1
d_call: TRBD2
cdr3_aa: CASSLVVAGSPDTQYF
cdr3_nt: TGCGCCAGCAGCTTGGTAGTAGCGGGAAGCCCAGATACGCAGTATTTT

clone_size: few
j_call: TRBJ2-7
cdr3_length: 15
v_call: TRBV5-5
d_call: TRBD1
cdr3_aa: CASSGTGLRAYEQYF
cdr3_nt: TGTGCCAGCAGCGGGACAGGTTTAAGAGCGTACGAGCAGTACTTC

clone_size: many
j_call: TRBJ2-7
cdr3_length: 14
v_call: TRBV28
d_call: .
cdr3_aa: CASSPVERVYEQYF
cdr3_nt: TGTGCCAGCAGTCCCGTTGAGAGGGTCTACGAGCAGTACTTC

clone_size: .
j_call: TRBJ1-4
cdr3_length: 13
v_call: TRBV6-1
d_call: .
cdr3_aa: CASSWGHGEKLFF
cdr3_nt: TGTGCCAGCAGTTGGGGCCATGGTGAAAAACTGTTTTTT

clone_size: .
j_call: TRBJ2-1
cdr3_length: 20
v_call: TRBV19
d_call: TRBD2
cdr3_aa: CASSPGGRGSAGSGGNEQFF
cdr3_nt: TGTGCCAGTAGTCCCGGGGGGAGGGGTTCAGCGGGGTCGGGGGGCAATGAGCAGTTCTTC

clone_size: many
j_call: TRBJ1-1
cdr3_length: 14
v_call: TRBV12-3/TRBV12-4
d_call: .
cdr3_aa: CASTHTRRTTEAFF
cdr3_nt: TGTGCCAGCACACATACCCGGAGGACCACTGAAGCTTTCTTT

clone_size: many
j_call: TRBJ2-1
cdr3_length: 15
v_call: TRBV11-2
d_call: .
cdr3_aa: CASSLNRGSYNEQFF
cdr3_nt: TGTGCCAGCAGCTTAAATCGAGGCTCCTACAATGAGCAGTTCTTC

clone_size: many
j_call: TRBJ2-7
cdr3_length: 16
v_call: TRBV6-5
d_call: .
cdr3_aa: CASSYSISDYPPEQYF
cdr3_nt: TGTGCCAGCAGTTACTCGATTTCTGACTACCCCCCAGAGCAGTACTTC

clone_size: few
j_call: TRBJ2-5
cdr3_length: 18
v_call: TRBV9
d_call: .
cdr3_aa: CASSVMSTGGGSFETQYF
cdr3_nt: TGTGCCAGCAGCGTAATGAGTACCGGGGGCGGGAGCTTCGAGACCCAGTACTTC

clone_size: few
j_call: TRBJ2-7
cdr3_length: 15
v_call: TRBV7-9
d_call: TRBD1
cdr3_aa: CASSFRQGVVYEQYF
cdr3_nt: TGTGCCAGCAGCTTCCGACAGGGGGTCGTTTACGAGCAGTACTTC